This T cell receptor beta chain comes out of a study of T cells after somatic rescue of genetic block. This clone has just a few counts. The table came from immunoSEQ multiplex PCR; TCRdb's copy has only in-frame clones and leaves some out. Of 100,000 to 120,000 clones in the sample, over 80% were seen once. The specimen was peripheral blood mononuclear cells (PBMCs). This TCR came from a woman between 18 and 29 years old.

The CDR3 spells CACLGWGELFF. The CDR3 DNA sequence: TGTGCCTGCCTTGGCTGGGGGGAGCTGTTTTTT. The chain recombines TRBV30 with TRBJ2-2; D call uncertain. V was cut by 6 bases and J by 8 bases, with 10 bases left in between. This CDR3 is built from 11 residues. Germline CDR1 reads GTSNPN; CDR2 reads SVGIG (reference sequence). The full variable domain, completed using reference TRBV30 and TRBJ2-2, is SQTIHQWPATLVQPVGSPLSLECTVEGTSNPNLYWYRQAAGRGLQLLFYSVGIGQISSEVPQNLSASRPQDRQFILSSKKLLLSDSGFYLCACLGWGELFFGEGSRLTVL.